This T cell receptor beta chain was sequenced during a study of T cell changes during pregnancy in multiple sclerosis. V lost 2 bases to trimming and J lost 5 bases, with 15 bases between them. Germline V gene lookup returns CDR1 SGHTA and CDR2 FQGNSA. The CDR3 is 15 amino acids. Assay: immunoSEQ multiplex PCR; the TCRdb copy retains only in-frame clones and omits some. The repertoire holds about 44,000 clones, with more than 80% as singletons. The starting material was CD4+ T cells from peripheral blood mononuclear cells, obtained before pregnancy. This sequence originates from a female donor with multiple sclerosis, enrolled in a pregnancy study. This chain connects TRBV7-2 to TRBJ2-5; possibly TRBD1 for D (6 bases). The CDR3 DNA is TGTGCCAGCAGCTTAAGGGGGACCCCAGCGGAGACCCAGTACTTC. Translating it yields CASSLRGTPAETQYF.